This TCR beta chain was sequenced during a study of blood T cells in healthy people across ages (dated by TCRdb to the mid-2010s). For context, the study as a whole: In model experiments, roughly one uniquely barcoded TCR beta cDNA molecule per two T cells was captured by template switching. Age-related changes in TCR beta repertoire diversity were measured in the study by deep sequencing normalized with unique cDNA molecular identifiers. The donors were split into four age groups: young (average around 15 years), middle-aged (about 40), aged (more than 55) and long-lived (approximately 80). To avoid experimental bias, donors of different ages were distributed randomly across sequencing lanes. Using the same blood draw, the study looked at two additional independent replicas of 1 million unique cDNA reads for two donors, one aged 18 to 30 and the other aged 80 or older. Study-wide findings and limitations: As age increased, observed TCR beta diversity per million T cells dropped in a roughly linear way, and a significant reduction was already evident by age about 40. Since profiling was done on bulk unsorted PBMCs, naive and antigen-experienced compartments could not be conclusively compared. Compared with the aged group, the long-lived group had more naive CD4+ T cells, fewer expanded clones and increased TCR diversity, suggesting age selection. A strong correlation was found between observed TCR beta diversity and the percentage of naive T cells measured by flow cytometry. Donor CMV infection status was unknown, potentially confounding age-related changes in expanded clonotypes. Total diversity estimates from one million sequenced T cells were considered lower bounds and underestimates.

Regarding this clonotype: What antigen it recognizes has not been identified. One base away there is no much larger clone; base qualities are not given.

The library was prepared using 5' RACE. Sequencing instrument: Illumina HiSeq 2500. A second PCR of about 6 to 12 cycles was run with a J-beta primer mix and a sample-barcoded 5' primer. Each TCR beta cDNA molecule received a unique molecular identifier from a template-switch 5' adaptor carrying 12 random nucleotides. At least 3 million CDR3-containing paired-end reads were obtained from each sample. First-strand cDNA synthesis was performed from all RNA using the Mint cDNA synthesis kit, with priming by a TRBC-specific oligonucleotide. All cDNA was treated with uracil-DNA glycosylase and then went through a first 18-cycle PCR with the universal primers M1SS and BC2_uni_R. As for the original processing: For normalization, 1 million high-quality reads were randomly selected from each sample, with every read carrying a distinct molecular identifier. Instead of being binned into consensus sequences, reads that shared molecular identifiers were thrown out. MiTCR, with a Q25 quality threshold and the strictest error-elimination algorithm, was used for CDR3 identification, clonotype clustering and error correction. A nonparametric unseen species model with Euler transformation was used to estimate a lower bound on total TCR beta diversity. The public reads were run again by TCRdb, first through fastp at Q25 and then through MiXCR, and only productive beta chains were kept. Rows matching on CDR3 protein sequence are summarized as one entry with the most common DNA and genes. The V and J calls shown here were made by TCRdb, not taken from the authors' results. For this sample the table gives 1,100,000 or so distinct CDR3 sequences, of which over 35% were detected only once. The top ten clones comprise approximately 17% of the sample.

The approximately 39 donors, aged about 6 to 100 years, were systemically healthy Caucasian individuals from Russia. Roughly 9 milliliters of peripheral blood were drawn from each donor into EDTA-treated Vacutainer tubes. PBMCs were isolated by Ficoll-Paque density-gradient centrifugation, with at least 6 million obtained per sample. Trizol reagent was used to extract total RNA from the PBMCs, yielding at least 5 micrograms per sample. The percentages of naive CD45RAhigh/CD27high T cells were determined by flow cytometry on a PBMC aliquot from every donor. Inclusive of the bounding cysteine and phenylalanine, the CDR3 is 15 residues long. The read is trimmed to its CDR3 DNA, 45 bases read in frame from base 1. CDR1 and CDR2, looked up from the germline V gene, are SQVTM and ANQGSEA. At the junction V is shortened by 4 bases and J by 0 bases, with 16 bases in between.

Specimen: blood. This sequence originates from a woman aged 55-70 years in good health. The chain is encoded by TRBV29-1 joined to TRBJ2-7, with the D call perhaps TRBD1 or TRBD2, each one matching 5 bases. CDR3 region: CSVAGTVQSSYEQYF. In nucleotide form, the sequence is TGCAGCGTTGCAGGGACGGTCCAGAGCTCCTACGAGCAGTACTTC.